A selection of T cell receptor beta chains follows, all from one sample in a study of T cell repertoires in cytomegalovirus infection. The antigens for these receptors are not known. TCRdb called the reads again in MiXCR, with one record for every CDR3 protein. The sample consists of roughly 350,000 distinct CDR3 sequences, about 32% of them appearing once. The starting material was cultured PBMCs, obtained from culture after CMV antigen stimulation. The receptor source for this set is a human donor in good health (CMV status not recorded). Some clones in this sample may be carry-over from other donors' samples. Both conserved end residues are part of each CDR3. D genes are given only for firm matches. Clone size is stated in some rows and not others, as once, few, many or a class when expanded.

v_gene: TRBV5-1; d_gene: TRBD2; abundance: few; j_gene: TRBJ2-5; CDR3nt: TGCGCCAGCAGCTTGGAGGGTAGCGGGAAGCAGGAGACCCAGTACTTC; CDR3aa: CASSLEGSGKQETQYF
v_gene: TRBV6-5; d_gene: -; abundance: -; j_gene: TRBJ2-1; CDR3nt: TGTGCCAGCAGTCCCACTGACGGGGTTAATGAGCAGTTCTTC; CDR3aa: CASSPTDGVNEQFF
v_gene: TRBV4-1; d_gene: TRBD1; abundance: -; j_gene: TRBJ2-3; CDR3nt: TGCGCCAGCAGCCAAGAGGCGCAGGGGGCTGGGGCAGATACGCAGTATTTT; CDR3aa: CASSQEAQGAGADTQYF
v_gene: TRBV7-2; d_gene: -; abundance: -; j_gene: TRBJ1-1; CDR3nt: TGTGCCAGCAGCTTTAAGGTGAACACTGAAGCTTTCTTT; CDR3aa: CASSFKVNTEAFF
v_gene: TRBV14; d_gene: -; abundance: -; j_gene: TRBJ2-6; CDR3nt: TGTGCCAGCAGCCAAGAGGAATTCGGGCGGATACCTAGGGCCAACGTCCTGACTTTC; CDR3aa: CASSQEEFGRIPRANVLTF
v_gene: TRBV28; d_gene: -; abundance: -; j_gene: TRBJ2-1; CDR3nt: TGTGCCACTCGACCGAGCGGGCAGGGTATTTACAATGAGCAGTTCTTC; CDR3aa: CATRPSGQGIYNEQFF
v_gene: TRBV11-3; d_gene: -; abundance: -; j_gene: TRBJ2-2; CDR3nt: TGTGCCAGCAGGCAGGGTCCGAGGACCGGGGAGCTGTTTTTT; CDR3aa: CASRQGPRTGELFF
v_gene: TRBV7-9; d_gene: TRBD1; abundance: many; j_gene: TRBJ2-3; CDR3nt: TGTGCCAGCATCCTCCGGGACAGCTTTTTCGCAGATACGCAGTATTTT; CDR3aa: CASILRDSFFADTQYF
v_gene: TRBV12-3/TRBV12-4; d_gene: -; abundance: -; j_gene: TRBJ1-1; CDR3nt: TGTGCCAGCAGTTTTTCCCTGGAGGGCACTGAAGCTTTCTTT; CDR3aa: CASSFSLEGTEAFF
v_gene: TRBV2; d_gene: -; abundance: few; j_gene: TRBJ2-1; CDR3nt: TGTGCCAGCAGTGTCGAGAGGAATGAGCAGTTCTTC; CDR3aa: CASSVERNEQFF
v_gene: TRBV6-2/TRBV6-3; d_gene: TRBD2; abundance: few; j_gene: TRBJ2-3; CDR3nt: TGTGCCAGCAGCACCTCGCGGGAGTTTTACACAGATACGCAGTATTTT; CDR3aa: CASSTSREFYTDTQYF
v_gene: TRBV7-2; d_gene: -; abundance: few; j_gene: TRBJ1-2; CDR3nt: TGTGCCAGCAGCTTAGCACAGCAAAACTATGGCTACACCTTC; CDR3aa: CASSLAQQNYGYTF
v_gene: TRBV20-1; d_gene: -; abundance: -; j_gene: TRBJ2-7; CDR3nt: TGCAGTGCCGTACAGGGCTCAGGCAACGAGCAGTACTTC; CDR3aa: CSAVQGSGNEQYF
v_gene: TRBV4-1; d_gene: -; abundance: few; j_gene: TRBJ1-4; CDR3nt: TGCGCCAGCAGCCAAGAACCGATGAGGAAACTGTTTTTT; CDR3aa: CASSQEPMRKLFF
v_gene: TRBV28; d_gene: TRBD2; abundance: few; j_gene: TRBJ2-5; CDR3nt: TGTGCCAGCAGTGGAACGACTAGCGGGCGCCAAGAGACCCAGTACTTC; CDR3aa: CASSGTTSGRQETQYF
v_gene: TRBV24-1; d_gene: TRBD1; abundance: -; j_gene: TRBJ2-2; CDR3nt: TGTGCCACCAGTAACCCGCCGGGACAGCGGAACACCGGGGAGCTGTTTTTT; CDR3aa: CATSNPPGQRNTGELFF
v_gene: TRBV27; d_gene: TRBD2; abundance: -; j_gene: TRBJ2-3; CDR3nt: TGTGCCAGCAGTTTATACGGAGCGGGAGCCAGCACAGATACGCAGTATTTT; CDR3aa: CASSLYGAGASTDTQYF
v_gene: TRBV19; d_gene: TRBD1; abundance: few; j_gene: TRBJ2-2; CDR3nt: TGTGCCAGTAGCCCCAGGGGGCTCGCCGGGGAGCTGTTTTTT; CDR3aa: CASSPRGLAGELFF
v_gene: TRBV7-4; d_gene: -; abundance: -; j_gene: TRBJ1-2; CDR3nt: TGTGCCAGCAGCTTGGGACCCCATCCGGCCCTCAGGGGTAGCTACACCTTC; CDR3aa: CASSLGPHPALRGSYTF
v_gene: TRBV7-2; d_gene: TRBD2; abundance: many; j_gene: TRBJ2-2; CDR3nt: TGTGCCAGCAGGCCTACTAGCGGAAACACCGGGGAGCTGTTTTTT; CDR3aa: CASRPTSGNTGELFF
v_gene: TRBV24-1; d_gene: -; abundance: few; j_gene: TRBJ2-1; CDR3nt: TGTGCCACCAGTCTTGGACAGAGCTCCTACAATGAGCAGTTCTTC; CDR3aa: CATSLGQSSYNEQFF
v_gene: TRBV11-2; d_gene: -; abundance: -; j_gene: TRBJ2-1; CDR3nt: TGTGCCAGCAGCGTAATCCGGAGGAGCTCCTACAATGAGCAGTTCTTC; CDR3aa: CASSVIRRSSYNEQFF
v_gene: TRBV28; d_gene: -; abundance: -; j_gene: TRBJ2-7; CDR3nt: TGTGCCAGCAGTGGGAAGTCCTACGAGCAGTACTTC; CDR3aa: CASSGKSYEQYF
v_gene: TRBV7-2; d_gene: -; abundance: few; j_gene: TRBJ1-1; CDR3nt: TGTGCCAGCAGCTTAGCGTTGGTTGAGGGGGGATATTATGAAGCTTTCTTT; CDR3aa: CASSLALVEGGYYEAFF
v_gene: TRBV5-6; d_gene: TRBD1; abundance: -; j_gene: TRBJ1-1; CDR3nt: TGTGCCAGCAGGGGACAGGGGTCCCCAAACACTGAAGCTTTCTTT; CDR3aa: CASRGQGSPNTEAFF
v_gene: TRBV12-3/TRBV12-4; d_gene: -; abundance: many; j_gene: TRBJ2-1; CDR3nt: TGTGCCAGCACCACGAGCGGCTACAATGAGCAGTTCTTC; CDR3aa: CASTTSGYNEQFF
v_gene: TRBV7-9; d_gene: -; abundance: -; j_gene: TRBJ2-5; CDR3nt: TGTGCCAGCAGCTTATACCGGAGCCAGCTACTAGTCCAAGAGACCCAGTACTTC; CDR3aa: CASSLYRSQLLVQETQYF
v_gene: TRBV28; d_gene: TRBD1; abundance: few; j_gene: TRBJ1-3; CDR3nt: TGTGCCAGCTCAGACAGGGCAAATGGATACACCATATATTTT; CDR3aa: CASSDRANGYTIYF
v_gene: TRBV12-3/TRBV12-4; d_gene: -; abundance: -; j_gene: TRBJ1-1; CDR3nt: TGTGCCAGCAGACTACAGGTATCCAACACTGAAGCTTTCTTT; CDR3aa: CASRLQVSNTEAFF
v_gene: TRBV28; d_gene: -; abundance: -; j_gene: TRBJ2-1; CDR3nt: TGTGCCAGCAGCCGAACAGCAACAGTGCAGTTCTTC; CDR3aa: CASSRTATVQFF
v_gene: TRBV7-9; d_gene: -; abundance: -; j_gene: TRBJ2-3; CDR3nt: TGTGCCAGCAGCACAGGGTTGTACACAGATACGCAGTATTTT; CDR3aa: CASSTGLYTDTQYF
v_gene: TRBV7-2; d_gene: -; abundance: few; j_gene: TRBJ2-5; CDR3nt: TGTGCCAGCAGCTTAATGAGGGTAGAGACCCAGTACTTC; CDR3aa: CASSLMRVETQYF
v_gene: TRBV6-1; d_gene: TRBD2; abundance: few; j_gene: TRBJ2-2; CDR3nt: TGTGCCAGCAGGCTCCCCGGGACTAGCGCAGCGGAGCTGTTTTTT; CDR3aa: CASRLPGTSAAELFF
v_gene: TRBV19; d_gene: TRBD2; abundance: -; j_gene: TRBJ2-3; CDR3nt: TGTGCCACCCGACCGGGACTAGCGACAGATACGCAGTATTTT; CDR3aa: CATRPGLATDTQYF
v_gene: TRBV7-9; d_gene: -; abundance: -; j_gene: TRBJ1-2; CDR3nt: TGTGCCAGCAGCCCGGCCATTAACTATGGCTACACCTTC; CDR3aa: CASSPAINYGYTF
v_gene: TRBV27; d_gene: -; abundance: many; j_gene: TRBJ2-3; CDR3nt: TGTGCCAGCAGCAGAACTAACAGGGATACGCAGTATTTT; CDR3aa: CASSRTNRDTQYF
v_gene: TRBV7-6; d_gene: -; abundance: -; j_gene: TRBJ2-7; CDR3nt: TGTGCCAGCAGCTTAGCCCTATCCTACGAGCAGTACTTC; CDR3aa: CASSLALSYEQYF
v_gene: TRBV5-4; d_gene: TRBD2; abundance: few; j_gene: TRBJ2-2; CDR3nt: TGTGCCAGCAGCTTGTTAGCGGGATCGAACACCGGGGAGCTGTTTTTT; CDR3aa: CASSLLAGSNTGELFF
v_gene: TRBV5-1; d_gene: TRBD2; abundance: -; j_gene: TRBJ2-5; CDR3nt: TGCGCCAGCAGCTTGGTAGCGGGAGGAGGTGAGACCCAGTACTTC; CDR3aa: CASSLVAGGGETQYF
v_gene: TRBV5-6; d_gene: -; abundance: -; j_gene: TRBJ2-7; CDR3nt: TGTGCCAGCAGCTTGGTACAGGGCCAGGGCGAGCAGTACTTC; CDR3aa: CASSLVQGQGEQYF
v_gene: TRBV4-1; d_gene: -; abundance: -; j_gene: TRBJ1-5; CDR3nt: TGCGCCAGCAGCCAAGAGGCGGGGTCTAGTCAGCCCCAGCATTTT; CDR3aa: CASSQEAGSSQPQHF
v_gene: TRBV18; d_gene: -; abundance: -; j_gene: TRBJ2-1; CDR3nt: TGTGCCAGCTCACCAAGCGAGCGGGTATACAATGAGCAGTTCTTC; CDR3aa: CASSPSERVYNEQFF
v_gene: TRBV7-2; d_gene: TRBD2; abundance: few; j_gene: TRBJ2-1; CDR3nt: TGTGCCAGCAGCCACTACCTATCACCTAGCGGATCCTACAATGAGCAGTTCTTC; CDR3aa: CASSHYLSPSGSYNEQFF
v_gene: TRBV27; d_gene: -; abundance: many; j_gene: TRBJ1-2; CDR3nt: TGTGCCAGCAGTTTATACCAGGGCCGGGGCTACACCTTC; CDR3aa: CASSLYQGRGYTF
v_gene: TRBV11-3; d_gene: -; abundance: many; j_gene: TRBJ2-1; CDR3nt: TGTGCCAGCAGCTTAAGTGGGGGTGAGCAGTTCTTC; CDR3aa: CASSLSGGEQFF
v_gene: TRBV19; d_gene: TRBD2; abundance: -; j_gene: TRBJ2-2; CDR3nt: TGTGCCAGTAGTCGCGGGGGAGGAGGAACCGGGGAGCTGTTTTTT; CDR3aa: CASSRGGGGTGELFF
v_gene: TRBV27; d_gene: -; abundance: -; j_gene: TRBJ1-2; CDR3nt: TGTGCCAGCAGTCCCGGACATCCCTATGGCTACACCTTC; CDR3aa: CASSPGHPYGYTF
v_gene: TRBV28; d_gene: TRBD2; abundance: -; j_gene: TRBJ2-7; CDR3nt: TGTGCCAGCAGTTTATTGGGGGGGGAGCAGTACTTC; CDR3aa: CASSLLGGEQYF
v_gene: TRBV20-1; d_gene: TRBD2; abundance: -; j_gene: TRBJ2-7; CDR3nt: TGCAGCGCCTTGACTAGCGGGAGTGTCTCAGGGGAGCAGTACTTC; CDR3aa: CSALTSGSVSGEQYF
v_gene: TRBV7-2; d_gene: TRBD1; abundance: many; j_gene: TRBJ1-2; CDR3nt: TGTGCCAGCAGCGGGACAGGAATAAACTATGGCTACACCTTC; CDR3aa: CASSGTGINYGYTF
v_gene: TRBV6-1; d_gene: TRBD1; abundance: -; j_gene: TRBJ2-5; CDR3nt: TGTGCCAGCAGTACATACAGGGGTCAAGAGACCCAGTACTTC; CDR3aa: CASSTYRGQETQYF
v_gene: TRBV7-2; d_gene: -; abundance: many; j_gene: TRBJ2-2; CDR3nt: TGTGCCAGCAGCTTAGAGGTTAACACCGGGGAGCTGTTTTTT; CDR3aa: CASSLEVNTGELFF
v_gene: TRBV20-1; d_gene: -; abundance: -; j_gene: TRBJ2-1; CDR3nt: TGCAGTTACCAGAGCTCCGGGGACCTCAATGAGCAGTTCTTC; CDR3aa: CSYQSSGDLNEQFF
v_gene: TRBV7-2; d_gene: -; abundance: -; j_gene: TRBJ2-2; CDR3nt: TGTGCCAGCAGCACGCTCCGGGCCCCCGGGGAGCTGTTTTTT; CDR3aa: CASSTLRAPGELFF
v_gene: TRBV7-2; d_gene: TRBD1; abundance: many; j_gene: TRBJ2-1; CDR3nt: TGTGCCAGCAGCTCTAGACAGGGTCTAAACAATGAGCAGTTCTTC; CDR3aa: CASSSRQGLNNEQFF